Following are 31 T cell receptor beta chains from one sample sequenced in a study of control samples from healthy donors and cancer patients. The protocol was immunoSEQ multiplex PCR, while the TCRdb copy is restricted to in-frame clones and leaves out a portion. The table includes some 100,000 clones, 92% detected once. Sequenced: blood. These receptors were collected from a human donor in good health. The donor label of this sample is uncertain.

The J gene is TRBJ2-3, the V gene TRBV19; 7 bases align to TRBD2. The CDR3 is made up of 13 amino acids. With 8 bases clipped from V and 5 bases from J, the junction kept 7 bases outside the gene matches. Germline V gives CDR1 LNHDA, CDR2 SQIVND (reference sequence). The CDR3 nucleotides are TGTGCCAGTGGGAGGGCGCCGAAAGATACGCAGTATTTT. It codes for CASGRAPKDTQYF.

This sequence joins TRBV11-2 and TRBJ1-1, with 12 bases aligning to TRBD1. Germline V CDR1 and CDR2: SGHAT, FQNNGV. The junction had 4 bases not matched to a gene; V was cut back by 4 bases and J by 1 base. The CDR3 loop spans 16 amino acids. The CDR3 sequence: CASSSGTGGRNTEAFF. CDR3 DNA sequence: TGTGCCAGCAGCTCCGGGACAGGGGGCCGGAACACTGAAGCTTTCTTT.

This clone was found once. The chain is built from TRBV6-5 and TRBJ1-6; D is unresolved. Looked up from germline, CDR1 is MNHEY and CDR2 is SVGAGI. CDR3 size: 15 residues. Between the trimmed V and J ends, which lost 7 bases and 9 bases, there was a span of 19 bases. The CDR3 DNA reads TGTGCCAGCAACCAATACGGGCCGGGAGGTTCACCCCTCCACTTT. Amino acid sequence: CASNQYGPGGSPLHF.

The gene calls are TRBV3-1 (or the pseudogene TRBV3-2) and TRBJ2-1; D may be TRBD2 (5 bases). This CDR3 region has 15 residues. CDR1 and CDR2 from the germline V gene are LGHDT and YNNKEL (reference sequence). V was cut by 6 bases and J by 5 bases, with 17 bases left in between. DNA of the CDR3: TGTGCCAGCAGGGACTCCGGCCGTTACAACAATGAGCAGTTCTTC. Translation gives CASRDSGRYNNEQFF.

The chain employs TRBV12-5 and TRBJ1-4; TRBD1 is a possible D gene (6 bases). V shed 5 bases and J shed 3 bases, with 13 bases lying between them. CDR3 length: 15 amino acids. Per germline, CDR1 LGHNT and CDR2 FRNRAP. The CDR3, as DNA: TGTGCTAGTGGTCCTGGGGGGGCTTCTAATGAAAAACTGTTTTTT. Translating it yields CASGPGGASNEKLFF. Full variable domain (remainder filled in from reference TRBV12-5 and TRBJ1-4): DARVTQTPRHKVTEMGQEVTMRCQPILGHNTVFWYRQTMMQGLELLAYFRNRAPLDDSGMPKDRFSAEMPDATLATLKIQPSEPRDSAVYFCASGPGGASNEKLFFGSGTQLSVL.

This clone was picked up one time. This chain links TRBV4-1 with TRBJ2-3; D is unclear. The CDR3 runs to 15 residues. The germline CDR1 and CDR2 sequences are MGHRA and YSYEKL. The V end was cut by 0 bases, the J end by 12 bases, with 19 bases between. CDR3: CASSQDLSVPGKQYF. The CDR3 DNA is TGCGCCAGCAGCCAAGATTTGAGTGTCCCTGGCAAACAGTATTTT.

The gene calls are TRBV24-1 and TRBJ2-2, with TRBD1 identical over 7 bases. CDR3 length: 15 residues. CDR1 and CDR2 (germline): KGHDR, SFDVKD. The J segment lost 2 bases and the V segment lost 9 bases, leaving 8 bases of the junction unmatched. As DNA, the CDR3 is TGTGCCACCGAAGTAGGGGGCGTAAACACCGGGGAGCTGTTTTTT. It specifies CATEVGGVNTGELFF.

The CDR3 nucleotides read TGCGCCAGCAGCTTGGCGTCATCTAGCACAGATACGCAGTATTTT. Translated: CASSLASSSTDTQYF. V and J are TRBV5-1 and TRBJ2-3; D is uncertain. CDR3 length: 15 amino acids. Trimming stripped 0 bases from V and 0 bases from J, with 8 bases between. Germline V gene lookup returns CDR1 SGHRS and CDR2 YFSETQ.

The chain couples TRBV29-1 to TRBJ1-2; no firm D call. CDR3 length equals 10 residues. The germline V gene encodes CDR1 SQVTM and CDR2 ANQGSEA. Trimming took 2 bases from V and 8 from J, leaving 6 bases between them. The CDR3 spells CSVEQLGYTF. DNA of the CDR3: TGCAGCGTTGAACAGCTGGGCTACACCTTC.

A single count supports this clone. This rearrangement joins TRBV30 to TRBJ2-1, with 7 bases identical to TRBD1. Looked up from germline, CDR1 is GTSNPN and CDR2 is SVGIG (reference sequence). Unmatched junction bases numbered 5, after V lost 5 bases and J lost 4 bases. This CDR3 has 13 residues. The CDR3 here is CAWHGRGYNEQFF. The DNA of the CDR3 is TGTGCCTGGCATGGCAGGGGGTACAATGAGCAGTTCTTC.

The chain carries TRBV7-8 and TRBJ1-5; D is perhaps TRBD1 (6 bases). In germline, CDR1 is SGHVS, CDR2 FQNEAQ. This CDR3 region has 17 residues. Trimming stripped 1 base from V and 0 bases from J, with 13 bases between. The CDR3 protein is CASSLGTRGYSNQPQHF. CDR3 nucleotide sequence: TGTGCCAGCAGCTTAGGAACCAGGGGTTATAGCAATCAGCCCCAGCATTTT.

V usage is TRBV7-8 and J usage is TRBJ1-2; 7 bases are shared with TRBD1. CDR3 length: 14 residues. Germline CDR1 reads SGHVS; CDR2 reads FQNEAQ. Trimming cost V 5 bases and J 6 bases; bases outside gene matches: 9. The CDR3 DNA follows: TGTGCCAGCAGCGGAGTTGTAGGGGGCCATGGCTACACCTTC. Encoded protein: CASSGVVGGHGYTF. The entire variable domain, with the rest obtained from reference TRBV7-8 and TRBJ1-2, is as follows: GAGVSQSPRYKVAKRGQDVALRCDPISGHVSLFWYQQALGQGPEFLTYFQNEAQLDKSGLPSDRFFAERPEGSVSTLKIQRTQQEDSAVYLCASSGVVGGHGYTFGSGTRLTVV.

In this sample, this clone turned up a few times. This chain connects TRBV6-2 or TRBV6-3 to TRBJ1-2, with 10 bases aligning to TRBD1. V was clipped by 0 bases and J by 6 bases; unmatched bases: 13. The germline gives CDR1 MNHEY, CDR2 SVGEGT. The CDR3 consists of 18 residues. The CDR3 DNA follows: TGTGCCAGCAGTTACTCCGAAACACCGGGACAGGGGACGGATGGCTACACCTTC. Translation: CASSYSETPGQGTDGYTF.

This clone was detected only once. J is TRBJ2-7 and V is TRBV12-3 or TRBV12-4; D unresolved. The CDR3 is made up of 13 amino acids. The V gene lost 1 base and the J gene lost 0 bases, with 4 bases spanning the gap. In DNA form, the CDR3 reads TGTGCCAGCAGTTTAGGACACTCCTACGAGCAGTACTTC. It is translated as CASSLGHSYEQYF.

The V gene is TRBV5-8, the J gene TRBJ1-2, with 7 bases fitting TRBD1. There are 15 residues in the CDR3. Trimming cost V 4 bases and J 1 base; bases outside gene matches: 7. CDR1 is SGHTS and CDR2 is YDEGEE in the germline V gene. The CDR3 coding sequence is TGTGCCAGCAGCGAAACCGGGACAGATAACTATGGCTACACCTTC. Translation gives CASSETGTDNYGYTF. The full variable domain, with the rest looked up from reference TRBV5-8 and TRBJ1-2, is EAGVTQSPTHLIKTRGQQATLRCSPISGHTSVYWYQQALGLGLQFLLWYDEGEERNRGNFPPRFSGRQFPNYSSELNVNALELEDSALYLCASSETGTDNYGYTFGSGTRLTVV.

This sequence joins TRBV6-6 and TRBJ2-1; 12 nucleotides line up with TRBD2. Germline assignment: CDR1 MNHNY and CDR2 SVGAGI (reference sequence). The length of the CDR3 is 15 residues. The J segment lost 5 bases and the V segment lost 5 bases, leaving 4 bases of the junction unmatched. The CDR3 bases are TGTGCCAGCAGTCGACTAGCGGGGGTAAACAATGAGCAGTTCTTC. Translated, it gives CASSRLAGVNNEQFF.

The chain has TRBV27 and TRBJ1-1, with 8 bases aligning to TRBD1. Unmatched junction bases numbered 2, after V lost 7 bases and J lost 1 base. From germline, CDR1 is MNHEY and CDR2 SMNVEV (reference sequence). The CDR3 consists of 13 residues. The CDR3 DNA sequence: TGTGCCAGCACCGGGACAGGGAACACTGAAGCTTTCTTT. Its protein is CASTGTGNTEAFF.

The chain uses TRBV19 and TRBJ1-2, with D perhaps TRBD1 (5 bases). Trimming pared 2 bases from V and 4 bases from J, leaving 11 bases between. The CDR3 has 14 amino acids. The germline CDR1 and CDR2 sequences are LNHDA and SQIVND (reference sequence). CDR3 nucleotide sequence: TGTGCCAGTAGTATAACGCAGGGTGGCTATGGCTACACCTTC. Protein: CASSITQGGYGYTF.

The sample holds one count of this clone. The chain recombines TRBV9 with TRBJ2-2; TRBD2 agrees at 13 bases. V shed 0 bases and J 3 bases; nucleotides not matched to a gene: 2. The CDR3 totals 17 residues. Germline-derived CDR1 and CDR2 are SGDLS and YYNGEE. CDR3 region: CASSVGLAGGDTGELFF. The CDR3 DNA reads as TGTGCCAGCAGCGTAGGACTAGCGGGGGGAGACACCGGGGAGCTGTTTTTT.

This chain uses TRBV5-1 with TRBJ1-3, with D hard to call. V was pared by 0 bases and J by 0 bases, with 7 bases between. CDR1 and CDR2 (germline): SGHRS, YFSETQ. This CDR3 contains 15 residues. CDR3 in amino acids: CASSLAGGSGNTIYF. CDR3 sequence (DNA): TGCGCCAGCAGCTTGGCAGGCGGCTCTGGAAACACCATATATTTT.

The CDR3 is CASSSSPEYTEAFF. CDR3 nucleotide sequence: TGTGCCAGCAGCAGTAGCCCGGAGTACACTGAAGCTTTCTTT. The chain is built from TRBV7-6 and TRBJ1-1; D remains unclear. Germline loops: CDR1 SGHVS, CDR2 FNYEAQ. V was trimmed by 5 bases and J by 3 bases, leaving 13 bases between them. The CDR3 runs 14 residues. The complete variable domain, with remaining parts taken from reference TRBV7-6 and TRBJ1-1, reads GAGVSQSPRYKVTKRGQDVALRCDPISGHVSLYWYRQALGQGPEFLTYFNYEAQQDKSGLPNDRFSAERPEGSISTLTIQRTEQRDSAMYRCASSSSPEYTEAFFGQGTRLTVV.

This clone was observed once. The chain's CDR3 is CASSLASGGAAEAFF. In DNA, the CDR3 is TGTGCCAGCAGCTTAGCCAGTGGGGGGGCGGCTGAAGCTTTCTTT. The J gene is TRBJ1-1, the V gene TRBV7-9, with a possible D match to TRBD1 (6 bases). The germline CDR1 and CDR2 sequences are SEHNR and FQNEAQ (reference sequence). The V end lost 0 bases, the J end lost 6 bases, and 14 bases lay between the germline ends. The CDR3 spans 15 residues.

The V and J genes are TRBV6-5 and TRBJ1-1; maybe TRBD1 (6 bases). CDR1 and CDR2 (germline): MNHEY, SVGAGI. The CDR3 covers 14 residues. The V gene lost 6 bases and the J gene lost 5 bases, with 16 bases spanning the gap. CDR3 protein: CASRPSQGTTEAFF. In DNA form, the CDR3 reads TGTGCCAGCAGACCTTCACAGGGTACAACTGAAGCTTTCTTT.

The chain couples TRBV2 to TRBJ1-6; 9 nucleotides align to TRBD1. This CDR3 has 15 amino acids. Germline V gene lookup returns CDR1 SNHLY and CDR2 FYNNEI. Unmatched junction bases numbered 9, after V lost 6 bases and J lost 9 bases. CDR3 amino acids: CASRETGGISSPLHF. The CDR3 DNA reads TGTGCCAGCAGAGAGACAGGGGGTATTTCTTCACCCCTCCACTTT.

The chain combines TRBV5-8 with TRBJ2-5, with D possibly being TRBD1 or TRBD2 (5 bases each). The CDR3 is 15 residues long. V was shortened by 5 bases and J by 3 bases, with 17 bases between the two germline ends. Germline V gene sequence: CDR1 SGHTS, CDR2 YDEGEE. In DNA form, the CDR3 reads TGTGCCAGCAGACCTCGTTTGTGGGGGAAAGAGACCCAGTACTTC. Translation gives CASRPRLWGKETQYF. Full variable domain (rest looked up from reference TRBV5-8 and TRBJ2-5): EAGVTQSPTHLIKTRGQQATLRCSPISGHTSVYWYQQALGLGLQFLLWYDEGEERNRGNFPPRFSGRQFPNYSSELNVNALELEDSALYLCASRPRLWGKETQYFGPGTRLLVL.

The chain carries TRBV7-2 and TRBJ1-6, with 7 bases that match TRBD1. After removal of 2 bases from V and 4 bases from J, the junction contained 8 bases not matched to a gene. This CDR3 region has 17 residues. The germline CDR1 and CDR2 sequences are SGHTA and FQGNSA. This CDR3 is CASSLLKGATYNSPLHF. As DNA, the CDR3 is TGTGCCAGCAGCTTATTGAAGGGGGCGACGTATAATTCACCCCTCCACTTT. The full variable domain, its missing parts supplied by reference TRBV7-2 and TRBJ1-6, is GAGVSQSPSNKVTEKGKDVELRCDPISGHTALYWYRQSLGQGLEFLIYFQGNSAPDKSGLPSDRFSAERTGGSVSTLTIQRTQQEDSAVYLCASSLLKGATYNSPLHFGNGTRLTVT.

The V call is TRBV27, the J call TRBJ1-5, with D possibly matching TRBD1 (5 bases). The germline gives CDR1 MNHEY, CDR2 SMNVEV (reference sequence). V was pared by 5 bases and J by 0 bases, with 11 bases between. This CDR3 is 15 amino acids long. DNA of the CDR3: TGTGCCAGCAGTATGGCAGGGTATAGCAATCAGCCCCAGCATTTT. Encoded protein: CASSMAGYSNQPQHF.

The genes are TRBV6-6 and TRBJ1-1; perhaps TRBD1 as D (5 bases). Trimming cost V 4 bases and J 6 bases, with 6 bases left between them. The CDR3 consists of 11 residues. CDR1 and CDR2 from the germline V gene are MNHNY and SVGAGI (reference sequence). The CDR3 sequence is CASSLTAEAFF. The CDR3 coding sequence is TGTGCCAGCAGTTTGACAGCTGAAGCTTTCTTT.

V and J are TRBV2 and TRBJ1-3, with unresolved D. This CDR3 has 16 residues. The V end lost 4 bases, the J end lost 2 bases, and 15 bases lay between the germline ends. Germline assignment: CDR1 SNHLY and CDR2 FYNNEI. This chain's CDR3 is CASSGMAQSTGNTIYF. The CDR3 DNA is TGTGCCAGCAGTGGGATGGCCCAGTCTACTGGAAACACCATATATTTT.

This chain connects TRBV19 to TRBJ1-1; 7 nucleotides line up with TRBD1. From germline, CDR1 is LNHDA and CDR2 SQIVND (reference sequence). V trimming: 1 base; J trimming: 4 bases; junction bases outside the gene matches: 6. The CDR3 has 15 amino acids. Here the CDR3 reads CASSIGQGVITEAFF. CDR3 bases: TGTGCCAGTAGTATAGGGCAGGGGGTTATCACTGAAGCTTTCTTT.

The J gene is TRBJ1-3, the V gene TRBV7-2; D may be TRBD1 (5 bases). The CDR3 consists of 14 residues. Trimming cost V 6 bases and J 8 bases, with 17 bases left between them. The germline CDR1 and CDR2 sequences are SGHTA and FQGNSA. The CDR3 is CASSYQPGTDTIYF. The DNA of the CDR3 is TGTGCCAGCAGTTACCAGCCGGGGACGGACACCATATATTTT.